This T cell receptor (beta chain) was found in a study of T cells in Graves' hyperthyroidism and ophthalmopathy. This clonotype was seen ten or more times. RNA transcripts served as the template for amplifying TCR beta CDR3 regions. TCR CDR3 regions were first amplified by RT-PCR with HTBI primers. Via MiXCR, TCRdb re-called the multiplex PCR reads, giving one row per CDR3 protein. This sample has 550,000 to 600,000 distinct CDR3 sequences; approximately 14% occur once, and the top ten carry roughly 7.1%. The V gene's germline CDR1 is KGHSH and CDR2 LQKENI. This CDR3 is built from 15 residues. Trimming removed 6 bases from V and 4 bases from J, with 16 bases in between.

The receptor was isolated from a woman aged 18 to 35 with Graves' ophthalmopathy. Source material: blood. V and J are TRBV18 and TRBJ1-5; tentatively, D is TRBD1 (5 bases). The CDR3 spells CASSPPGVGNQPQHF. The CDR3 DNA is TGTGCCAGCTCGCCCCCGGGGGTGGGAAATCAGCCCCAGCATTTT.